Shown below are 9 T cell receptor beta chains from a single sample sequenced in a study of beta chain features in type 1 diabetes. Study results and caveats: All four CD4+ subsets from Type 1 diabetes patients carried moderately but significantly shorter TCRB CDR3s.

No antigens are known for them. Expressed TCRB transcripts were sequenced, since all the RNA that had been isolated was reverse transcribed. Measured with immunoSEQ multiplex PCR; TCRdb has only the in-frame clones, and not every one. The repertoire consists of about 400,000 clones, with around 13% occurring once and the leading ten covering 0.0095% to 0.012%. Material for sequencing was naive CD4+ T cells from blood. These receptors were obtained from a woman between 18 and 29 years old with type 1 diabetes.

This clone came up a few times. This chain connects TRBV7-8 to TRBJ2-7, with 10 positions matching TRBD1. Germline CDR1 is SGHVS and CDR2 is FQNEAQ. J gave up 4 bases and V 5 bases, and 5 bases lay outside the gene matches. The CDR3 runs to 14 residues. CDR3 in amino acids: CASSATGQGYEQYF. The CDR3 region has the DNA TGTGCCAGCAGCGCCACGGGACAGGGGTACGAGCAGTACTTC.

The chain has TRBV4-1 and TRBJ2-5, with 7 bases aligning to TRBD1. The CDR3 covers 14 residues. Germline V gene sequence: CDR1 MGHRA, CDR2 YSYEKL. The V and J ends lost 8 bases and 1 base, in that order; junction bases with no gene match: 7. The CDR3 nucleotides read TGCGCCAGCCCGGGACAGAAACTCCAAGAGACCCAGTACTTC. It is translated as CASPGQKLQETQYF.

The genes are TRBV7-9 and TRBJ2-7; tentative D call: TRBD2 (7 bases). The V gene lost 4 bases and the J gene lost 12 bases, with 16 bases spanning the gap. CDR1 is SEHNR, CDR2 FQNEAQ, per germline (reference sequence). This CDR3 has 12 residues. Here the CDR3 DNA reads TGTGCCAGCAGCTCCAAGGGGGGGAGTGGGTACTTC. Protein product: CASSSKGGSGYF.

The chain employs TRBV15 and TRBJ2-7; no definite D call. The germline V gene has CDR1 LNHNV and CDR2 YYDKDF (reference sequence). The CDR3 totals 13 residues. The V end lost 0 bases, the J end lost 3 bases, and 6 bases lay between the germline ends. CDR3 sequence reads: CATSRDRRYEQYF. The CDR3 nucleotides are TGTGCCACCAGCAGAGATCGTCGCTACGAGCAGTACTTC.

The CDR3 spells CASSQEGTSGRTDTQYF. Here the CDR3 DNA reads TGTGCCAGCAGCCAAGAGGGCACTAGCGGACGCACAGATACGCAGTATTTT. The chain has TRBV14 and TRBJ2-3; 8 nucleotides match TRBD2. Per the germline V gene, CDR1 is SGHDN and CDR2 is FVKESK. V trimming: 0 bases; J trimming: 1 base; junction bases outside the gene matches: 6. This CDR3 is built from 17 residues.

This clone was seen a handful of times. The chain is built from TRBV7-9 and TRBJ2-3; possible D gene TRBD1, 6 bases. V was shortened by 3 bases and J by 2 bases, with 12 bases between the two germline ends. The CDR3 loop spans 15 amino acids. From germline, CDR1 is SEHNR and CDR2 FQNEAQ (reference sequence). The CDR3 sequence is CASSFGHRATDTQYF. The CDR3 DNA reads as TGTGCCAGCAGCTTCGGGCACAGGGCCACAGATACGCAGTATTTT.

This clone was found a few times. The chain recombines TRBV7-2 with TRBJ2-2, with TRBD2 identical over 9 bases. Germline lookup yields CDR1 SGHTA and CDR2 FQGNSA. The CDR3 spans 15 residues. J gave up 4 bases and V 8 bases, and 8 bases lay outside the gene matches. CDR3 DNA: TGTGCCAGCGGTCCCGGCGGGGGGGCCACCGGGGAGCTGTTTTTT. Translated, it gives CASGPGGGATGELFF.

The chain employs TRBV10-2 and TRBJ2-3, with 8 positions matching TRBD2. CDR1 and CDR2 (germline): WSHSY, SAAADI. This CDR3 has 15 amino acids. V lost 2 bases to trimming and J lost 3 bases; unmatched junction nucleotides: 4. CDR3 sequence reads: CASSEGSGVTDTQYF. Here the CDR3 DNA reads TGCGCCAGCAGTGAGGGTAGCGGGGTGACAGATACGCAGTATTTT.

This clone was seen more than once but under ten times. This rearrangement joins TRBV9 to TRBJ2-6; perhaps TRBD1 as D (5 bases). Trimming took 0 bases from V and 2 from J, leaving 12 bases between them. The length of the CDR3 is 17 residues. Germline assignment: CDR1 SGDLS and CDR2 YYNGEE. Here the CDR3 DNA reads TGTGCCAGCAGCGTAGTTGGGGCCGGCGCTGGGGCCAACGTCCTGACTTTC. Translation gives CASSVVGAGAGANVLTF.